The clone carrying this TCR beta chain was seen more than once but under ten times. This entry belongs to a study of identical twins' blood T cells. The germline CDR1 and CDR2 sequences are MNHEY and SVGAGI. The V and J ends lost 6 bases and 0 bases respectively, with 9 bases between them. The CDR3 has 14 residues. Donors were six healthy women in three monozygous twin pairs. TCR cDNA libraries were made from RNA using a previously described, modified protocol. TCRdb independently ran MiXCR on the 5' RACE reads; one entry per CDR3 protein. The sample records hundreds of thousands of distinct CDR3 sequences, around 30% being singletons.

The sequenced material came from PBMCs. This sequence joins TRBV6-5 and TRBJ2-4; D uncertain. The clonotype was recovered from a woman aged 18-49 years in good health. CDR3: CASRTTQAKNIQYF. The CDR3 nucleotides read TGTGCCAGCAGGACCACACAAGCCAAAAACATTCAGTACTTC.